This TCR beta chain was sequenced during a study of tumor-infiltrating lymphocytes in primary liver carcinoma. Study-level background: Tumors were stage T1-T3 N0M0, roughly 4.2 to 11 cm across. Study-level results: The difference in top-250-clone fraction between tumors and blood was significant, favoring tumors (p = 0.039).

In regard to this clonotype: Antigen specificity is unknown. Relative to the germline gene, one junction end is altered; a read error may explain this.

Germline-derived CDR1 and CDR2 are LGHNA and YNFKEQ. This CDR3 is 18 amino acids long. Taking about 19-32 mg of unsorted bulk tissue, the authors co-extracted RNA and DNA. Each tumor was sampled at four poles and its centre. A constant-region primer primed TCR beta cDNA synthesis from 500 ng of total RNA. Construction of TCR beta libraries relied on three successive nested multiplex PCR rounds employing slightly modified ARM-PCR. A C-beta reverse primer was combined with TRBV1-TRBV30 forward primers in the first two PCR rounds, and each round had 10 cycles. TCRdb redid the calling of the multiplex PCR reads with MiXCR, one entry per CDR3 protein. The sample has 25,000 to 35,000 distinct CDR3 sequences; around 80% are singletons.

Sequenced sample: liver tumor tissue from sampling region 5. Subset of the sample: tumor region T5, tumor centre. V is TRBV4-2 and J is TRBJ2-1, with TRBD2 matching 8 bases. The TCR comes from a man between 40 and 49 years old with primary liver carcinoma and hepatitis B virus infection. The CDR3 bases are TGCGCCAGCAGCCTCAGCTGGGGACTAGTGGGAGTCAGGAATGAGCGGTTCTTC. Protein sequence: CASSLSWGLVGVRNERFF.